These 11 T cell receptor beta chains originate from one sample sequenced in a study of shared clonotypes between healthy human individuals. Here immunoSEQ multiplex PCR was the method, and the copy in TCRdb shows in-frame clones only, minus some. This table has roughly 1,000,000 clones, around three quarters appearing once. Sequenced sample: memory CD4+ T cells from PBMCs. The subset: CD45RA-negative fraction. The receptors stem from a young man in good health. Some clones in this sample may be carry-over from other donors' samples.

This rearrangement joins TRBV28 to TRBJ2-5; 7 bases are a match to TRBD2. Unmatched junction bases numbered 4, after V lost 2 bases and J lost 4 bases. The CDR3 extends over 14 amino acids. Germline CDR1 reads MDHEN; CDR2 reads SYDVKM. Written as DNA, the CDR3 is TGTGCCAGCAGTTTAGCGGGAGATGTAGAGACCCAGTACTTC. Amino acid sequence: CASSLAGDVETQYF.

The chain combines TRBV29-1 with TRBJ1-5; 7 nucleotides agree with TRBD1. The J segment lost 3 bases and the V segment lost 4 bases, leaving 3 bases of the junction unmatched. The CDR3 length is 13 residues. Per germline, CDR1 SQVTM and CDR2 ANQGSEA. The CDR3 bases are TGCAGCGTTGCACAGGGGCACAATCAGCCCCAGCATTTT. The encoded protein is CSVAQGHNQPQHF.

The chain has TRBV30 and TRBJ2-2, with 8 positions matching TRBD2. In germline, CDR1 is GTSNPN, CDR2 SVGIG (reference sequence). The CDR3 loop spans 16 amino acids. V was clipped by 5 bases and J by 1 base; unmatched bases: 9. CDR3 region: CAWAGLAFLNTGELFF. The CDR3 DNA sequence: TGTGCCTGGGCCGGACTAGCTTTTCTGAACACCGGGGAGCTGTTTTTT.

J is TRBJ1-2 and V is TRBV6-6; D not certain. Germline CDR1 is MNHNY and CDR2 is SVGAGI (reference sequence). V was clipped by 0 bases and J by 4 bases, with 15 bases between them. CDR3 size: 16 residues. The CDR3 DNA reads TGTGCCAGCAGTTACTCGGCCCTTAGGCGCGCCTATGGCTACACCTTC. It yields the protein CASSYSALRRAYGYTF.

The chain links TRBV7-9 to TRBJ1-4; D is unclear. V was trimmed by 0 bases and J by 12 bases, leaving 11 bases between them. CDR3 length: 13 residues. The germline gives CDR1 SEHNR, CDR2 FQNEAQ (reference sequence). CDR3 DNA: TGTGCCAGCAGCTTAGCCCGACTTACGGAACTGTTTTTT. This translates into CASSLARLTELFF.

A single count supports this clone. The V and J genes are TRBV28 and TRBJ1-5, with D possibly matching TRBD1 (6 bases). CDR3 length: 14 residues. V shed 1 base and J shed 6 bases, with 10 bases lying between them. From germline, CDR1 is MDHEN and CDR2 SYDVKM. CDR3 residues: CASSLLGGRQPQHF. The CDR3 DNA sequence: TGTGCCAGCAGTTTATTGGGGGGCCGTCAGCCCCAGCATTTT.

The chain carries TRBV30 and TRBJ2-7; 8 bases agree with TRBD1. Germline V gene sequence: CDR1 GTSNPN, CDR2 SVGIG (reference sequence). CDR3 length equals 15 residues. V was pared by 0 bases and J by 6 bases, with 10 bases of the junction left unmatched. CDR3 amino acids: CAWSVLGRGRTEQYF. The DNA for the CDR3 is TGTGCCTGGAGTGTACTGGGCAGGGGGCGAACCGAGCAGTACTTC.

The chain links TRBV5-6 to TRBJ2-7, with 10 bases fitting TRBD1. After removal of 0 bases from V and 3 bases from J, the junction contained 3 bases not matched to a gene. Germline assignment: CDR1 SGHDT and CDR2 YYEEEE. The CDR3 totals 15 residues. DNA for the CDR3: TGTGCCAGCAGCTTGGCCAGGACAGGGGGCTACGAGCAGTACTTC. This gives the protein CASSLARTGGYEQYF.

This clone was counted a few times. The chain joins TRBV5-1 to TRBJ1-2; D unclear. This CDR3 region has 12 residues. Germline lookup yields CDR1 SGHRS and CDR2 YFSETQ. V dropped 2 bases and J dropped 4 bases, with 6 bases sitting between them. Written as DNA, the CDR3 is TGCGCCAGCAGCTTTGGCAGCTATGGCTACACCTTC. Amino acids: CASSFGSYGYTF.

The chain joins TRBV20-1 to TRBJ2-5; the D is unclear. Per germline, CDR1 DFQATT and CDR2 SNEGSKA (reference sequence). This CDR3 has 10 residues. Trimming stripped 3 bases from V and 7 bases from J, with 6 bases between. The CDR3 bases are TGCAGTGCTAGTCCGGGGACCCAGTACTTC. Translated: CSASPGTQYF.

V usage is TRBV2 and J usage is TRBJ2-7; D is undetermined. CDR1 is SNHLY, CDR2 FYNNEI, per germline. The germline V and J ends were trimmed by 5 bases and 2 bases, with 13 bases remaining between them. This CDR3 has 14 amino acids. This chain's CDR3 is CASSHPTEPYEQYF. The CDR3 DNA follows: TGTGCCAGCAGTCACCCGACGGAGCCCTACGAGCAGTACTTC. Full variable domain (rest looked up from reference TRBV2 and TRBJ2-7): EPEVTQTPSHQVTQMGQEVILRCVPISNHLYFYWYRQILGQKVEFLVSFYNNEISEKSEIFDDQFSVERPDGSNFTLKIRSTKLEDSAMYFCASSHPTEPYEQYFGPGTRLTVT.